Listed here are 4 T cell receptor beta chains from one sample, sequenced in a study of T cells in Graves' hyperthyroidism and ophthalmopathy. There were TCR beta CDR3 regions amplified from RNA transcripts. HTBI primers were employed in a first-round RT-PCR of the TCR CDR3. MiXCR was run by TCRdb on the multiplex PCR reads, yielding one entry per CDR3 protein. The repertoire holds a few hundred thousand distinct CDR3 sequences, with approximately 15% as singletons. Sequences were obtained from blood. These receptors were taken from a woman aged 40-49 years with Graves' ophthalmopathy.

This clonotype was seen once. CDR3 region: CASSGLAGGSGWGTGELFF. The CDR3 nucleotides read TGTGCCAGCAGCGGACTAGCGGGAGGGAGTGGCTGGGGCACCGGGGAGCTGTTTTTT. The chain couples TRBV2 to TRBJ2-2, with 15 bases that match TRBD2. There are 19 residues in the CDR3. Germline lookup yields CDR1 SNHLY and CDR2 FYNNEI. Trimming at V came to 6 bases and at J to 4 bases, leaving 12 bases not matched to a gene.

The sample holds a few counts of this clonotype. The CDR3, as DNA: TGCGCCAGCAGCCAATGGAGGCGAGAGACCCAGTACTTC. Its protein is CASSQWRRETQYF. This chain links TRBV4-1 with TRBJ2-5; D is perhaps TRBD2 (5 bases). The V end was cut by 2 bases, the J end by 4 bases, with 8 bases between. Germline values: CDR1 MGHRA, CDR2 YSYEKL. The CDR3 extends over 13 amino acids.

This clonotype was seen a handful of times. This chain connects TRBV7-9 to TRBJ2-7, with 9 bases identical to TRBD1. Germline trimming cut 5 bases from V and 3 bases from J; bases unmatched to any gene: 8. Germline lookup yields CDR1 SEHNR and CDR2 FQNEAQ (reference sequence). The CDR3 covers 15 residues. CDR3 DNA sequence: TGTGCCAGCAGCGAAACCGGGACAGGGAACTACGAGCAGTACTTC. Its protein product is CASSETGTGNYEQYF. The full variable domain, its missing parts supplied by reference TRBV7-9 and TRBJ2-7, is DTGVSQNPRHKITKRGQNVTFRCDPISEHNRLYWYRQTLGQGPEFLTYFQNEAQLEKSRLLSDRFSAERPKGSFSTLEIQRTEQGDSAMYLCASSETGTGNYEQYFGPGTRLTVT.

The chain links TRBV5-1 to TRBJ1-4, with 7 bases fitting TRBD1. Germline V gene lookup returns CDR1 SGHRS and CDR2 YFSETQ. Trimming removed 4 bases from V and 2 bases from J; junction bases left unmatched: 5. CDR3 length: 15 amino acids. The DNA for the CDR3 is TGCGCCAGCAGCCAGGGGGGGCTGACTAATGAAAAACTGTTTTTT. Translating it yields CASSQGGLTNEKLFF.